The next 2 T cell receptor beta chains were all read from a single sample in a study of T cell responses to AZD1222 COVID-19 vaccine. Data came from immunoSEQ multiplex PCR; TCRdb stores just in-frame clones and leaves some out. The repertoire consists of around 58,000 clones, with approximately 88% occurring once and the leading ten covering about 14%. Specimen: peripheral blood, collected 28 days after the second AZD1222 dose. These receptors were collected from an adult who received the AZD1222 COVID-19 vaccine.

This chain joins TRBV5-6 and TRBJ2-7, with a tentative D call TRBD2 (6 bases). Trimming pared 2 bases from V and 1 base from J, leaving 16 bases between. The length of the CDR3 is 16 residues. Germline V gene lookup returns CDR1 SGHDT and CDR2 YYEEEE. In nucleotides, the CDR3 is TGTGCCAGCAGCTTAGCGGGTTCCTCCCTTTCCTACGAGCAGTACTTC. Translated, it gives CASSLAGSSLSYEQYF.

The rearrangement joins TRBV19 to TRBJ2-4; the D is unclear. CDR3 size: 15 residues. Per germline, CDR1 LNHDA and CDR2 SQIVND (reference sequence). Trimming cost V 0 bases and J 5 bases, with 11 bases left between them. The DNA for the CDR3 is TGTGCCAGTAGTATAGACAGGAGACCTGAAAACATTCAGTACTTC. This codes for CASSIDRRPENIQYF.